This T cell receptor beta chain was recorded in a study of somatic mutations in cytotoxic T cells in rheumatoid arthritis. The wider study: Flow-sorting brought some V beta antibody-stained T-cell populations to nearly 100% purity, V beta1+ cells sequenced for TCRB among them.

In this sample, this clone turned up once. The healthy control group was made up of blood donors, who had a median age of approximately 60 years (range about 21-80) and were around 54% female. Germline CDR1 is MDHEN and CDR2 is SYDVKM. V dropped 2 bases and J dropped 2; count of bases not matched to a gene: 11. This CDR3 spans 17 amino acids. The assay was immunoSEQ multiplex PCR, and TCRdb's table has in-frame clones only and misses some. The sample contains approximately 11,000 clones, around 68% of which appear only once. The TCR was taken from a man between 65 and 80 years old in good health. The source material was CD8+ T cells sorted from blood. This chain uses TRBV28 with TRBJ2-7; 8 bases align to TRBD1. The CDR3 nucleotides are TGTGCCAGCAGTTTAGGCCCAGGGGGCGTCCGACCCTACGAGCAGTACTTC. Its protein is CASSLGPGGVRPYEQYF.